These 2 T cell receptor beta chains came from one sample sequenced in a study of beta chain features in type 1 diabetes. TCRB transcripts that were expressed got sequenced, as all of the isolated RNA had been reverse transcribed. Profiling relied on immunoSEQ multiplex PCR, and the TCRdb table lists in-frame clones only, not all of them. Here the sample spans about 150,000 clones, approximately 8.1% being singletons. The sequencing input was central memory CD4+ T cells from blood. All receptors derive from a man between 18 and 35 years old in good health.

This clone was detected only a few times. CDR3 sequence reads: CASSLTSGGSYNEQFF. The CDR3 DNA is TGTGCCAGCAGCTTGACTAGCGGGGGCTCCTACAATGAGCAGTTCTTC. The genes are TRBV5-4 and TRBJ2-1, with 11 positions matching TRBD2. Germline V gene sequence: CDR1 SGHNT, CDR2 YYREEE (reference sequence). The ends lost 1 base at V and 0 bases at J; junction bases unmatched: 0. CDR3 length: 16 amino acids.

V usage is TRBV5-1 and J usage is TRBJ2-6; D is perhaps TRBD1 (7 bases). The germline CDR1 and CDR2 sequences are SGHRS and YFSETQ. This CDR3 has 16 residues. The germline V and J ends were trimmed by 1 base and 1 base, with 9 bases remaining between them. CDR3 in DNA: TGCGCCAGCAGCTTGCAGGGGGGTTCTGGGGCCAACGTCCTGACTTTC. Translated: CASSLQGGSGANVLTF. Full variable domain (rest looked up from reference TRBV5-1 and TRBJ2-6): KAGVTQTPRYLIKTRGQQVTLSCSPISGHRSVSWYQQTPGQGLQFLFEYFSETQRNKGNFPGRFSGRQFSNSRSEMNVSTLELGDSALYLCASSLQGGSGANVLTFGAGSRLTVL.